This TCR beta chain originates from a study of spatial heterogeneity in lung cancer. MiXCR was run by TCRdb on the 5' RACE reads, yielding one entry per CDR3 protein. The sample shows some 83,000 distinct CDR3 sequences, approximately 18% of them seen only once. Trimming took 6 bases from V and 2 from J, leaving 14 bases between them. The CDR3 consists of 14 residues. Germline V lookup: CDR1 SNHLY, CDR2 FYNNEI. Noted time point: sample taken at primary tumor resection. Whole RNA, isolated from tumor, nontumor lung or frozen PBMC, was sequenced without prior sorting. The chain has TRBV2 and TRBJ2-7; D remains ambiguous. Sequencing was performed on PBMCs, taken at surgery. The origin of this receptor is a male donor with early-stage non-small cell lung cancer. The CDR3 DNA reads TGTGCCAGCAGCCAGCAAGACCGGACCTACGAGCAGTACTTC. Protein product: CASSQQDRTYEQYF.